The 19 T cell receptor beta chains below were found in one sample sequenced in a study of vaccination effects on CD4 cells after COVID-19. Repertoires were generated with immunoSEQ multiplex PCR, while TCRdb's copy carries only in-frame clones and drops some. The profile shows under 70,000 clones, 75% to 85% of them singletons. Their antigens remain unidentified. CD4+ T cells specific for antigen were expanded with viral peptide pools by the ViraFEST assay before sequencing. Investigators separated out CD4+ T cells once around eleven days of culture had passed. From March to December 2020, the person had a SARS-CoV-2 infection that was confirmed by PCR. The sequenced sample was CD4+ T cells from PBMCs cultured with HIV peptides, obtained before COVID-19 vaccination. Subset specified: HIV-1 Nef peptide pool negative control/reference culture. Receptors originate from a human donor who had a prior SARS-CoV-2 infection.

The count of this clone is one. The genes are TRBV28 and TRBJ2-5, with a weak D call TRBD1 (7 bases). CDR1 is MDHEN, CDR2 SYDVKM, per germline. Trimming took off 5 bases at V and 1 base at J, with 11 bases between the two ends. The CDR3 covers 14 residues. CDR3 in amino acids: CASSPGGPQETQYF. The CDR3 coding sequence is TGTGCCAGCAGTCCAGGGGGGCCCCAAGAGACCCAGTACTTC.

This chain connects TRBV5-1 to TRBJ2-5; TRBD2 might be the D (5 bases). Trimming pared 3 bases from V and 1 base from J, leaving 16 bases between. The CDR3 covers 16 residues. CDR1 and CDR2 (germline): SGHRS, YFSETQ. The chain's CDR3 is CASSSGGGGFQETQYF. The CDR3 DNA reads TGCGCCAGCAGCTCAGGAGGCGGCGGTTTCCAAGAGACCCAGTACTTC.

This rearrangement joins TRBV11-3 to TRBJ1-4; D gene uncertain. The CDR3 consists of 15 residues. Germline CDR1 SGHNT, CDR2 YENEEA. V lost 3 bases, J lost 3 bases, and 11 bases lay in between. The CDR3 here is CASSFGHAANEKLFF. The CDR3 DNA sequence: TGTGCCAGCAGCTTCGGTCACGCAGCTAATGAAAAACTGTTTTTT.

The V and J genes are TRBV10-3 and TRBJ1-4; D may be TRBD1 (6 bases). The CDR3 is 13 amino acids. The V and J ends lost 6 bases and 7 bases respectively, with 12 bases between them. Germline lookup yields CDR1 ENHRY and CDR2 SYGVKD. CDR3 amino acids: CAIRQGESEKLFF. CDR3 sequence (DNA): TGTGCCATCAGACAGGGTGAGAGTGAAAAACTGTTTTTT.

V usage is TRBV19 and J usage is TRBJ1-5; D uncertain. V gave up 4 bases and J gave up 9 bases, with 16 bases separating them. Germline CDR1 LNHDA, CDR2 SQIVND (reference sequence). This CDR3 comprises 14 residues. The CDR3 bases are TGTGCCAGTAGTAACGCGGCAGGACGCACGCCCCAGCATTTT. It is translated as CASSNAAGRTPQHF.

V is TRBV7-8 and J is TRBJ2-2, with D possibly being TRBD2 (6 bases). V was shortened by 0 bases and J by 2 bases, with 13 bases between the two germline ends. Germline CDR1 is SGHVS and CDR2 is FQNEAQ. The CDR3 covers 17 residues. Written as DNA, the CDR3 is TGTGCCAGCAGCTTAGCGGCGGGGCCCTATAACACCGGGGAGCTGTTTTTT. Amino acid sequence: CASSLAAGPYNTGELFF.

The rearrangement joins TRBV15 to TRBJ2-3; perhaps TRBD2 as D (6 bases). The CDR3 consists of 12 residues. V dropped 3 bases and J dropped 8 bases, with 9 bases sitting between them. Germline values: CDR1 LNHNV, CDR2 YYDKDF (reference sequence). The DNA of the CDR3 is TGTGCCACCAGCAGGGGAGGAGGTACGCAGTATTTT. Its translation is CATSRGGGTQYF.

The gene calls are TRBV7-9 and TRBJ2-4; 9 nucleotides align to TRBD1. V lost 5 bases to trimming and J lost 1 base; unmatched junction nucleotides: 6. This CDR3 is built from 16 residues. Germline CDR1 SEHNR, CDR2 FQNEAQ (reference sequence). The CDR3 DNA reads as TGTGCCAGCAGCGACTCTGGACAGGGGGCCAAAAACATTCAGTACTTC. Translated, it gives CASSDSGQGAKNIQYF.

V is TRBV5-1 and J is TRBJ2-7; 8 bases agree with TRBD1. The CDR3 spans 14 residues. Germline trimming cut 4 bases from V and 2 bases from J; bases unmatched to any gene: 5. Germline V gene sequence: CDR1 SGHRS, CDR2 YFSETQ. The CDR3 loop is CASSPGQATYEQYF. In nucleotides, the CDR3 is TGCGCCAGCAGCCCGGGACAGGCGACCTACGAGCAGTACTTC.

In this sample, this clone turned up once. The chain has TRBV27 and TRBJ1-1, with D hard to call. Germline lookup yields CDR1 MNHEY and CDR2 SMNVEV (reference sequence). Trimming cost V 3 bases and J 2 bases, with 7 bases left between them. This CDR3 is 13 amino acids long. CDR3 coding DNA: TGTGCCAGCAGTTTTAAAGCCAACACTGAAGCTTTCTTT. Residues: CASSFKANTEAFF.

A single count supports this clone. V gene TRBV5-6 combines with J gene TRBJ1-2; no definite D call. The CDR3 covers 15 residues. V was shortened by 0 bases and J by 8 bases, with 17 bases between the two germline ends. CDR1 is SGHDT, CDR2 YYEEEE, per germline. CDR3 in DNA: TGTGCCAGCAGCTTGGTGATTACGTCCGCGGCGGGCTACACCTTC. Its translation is CASSLVITSAAGYTF.

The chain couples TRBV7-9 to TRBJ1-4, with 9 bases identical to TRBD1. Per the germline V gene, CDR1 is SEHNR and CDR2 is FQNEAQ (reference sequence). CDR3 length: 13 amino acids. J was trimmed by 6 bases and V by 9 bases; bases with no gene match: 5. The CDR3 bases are TGTGCCAGTGGGGACAGGGTTGATGAAAAACTGTTTTTT. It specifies CASGDRVDEKLFF. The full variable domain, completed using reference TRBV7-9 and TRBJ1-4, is DTGVSQNPRHKITKRGQNVTFRCDPISEHNRLYWYRQTLGQGPEFLTYFQNEAQLEKSRLLSDRFSAERPKGSFSTLEIQRTEQGDSAMYLCASGDRVDEKLFFGSGTQLSVL.

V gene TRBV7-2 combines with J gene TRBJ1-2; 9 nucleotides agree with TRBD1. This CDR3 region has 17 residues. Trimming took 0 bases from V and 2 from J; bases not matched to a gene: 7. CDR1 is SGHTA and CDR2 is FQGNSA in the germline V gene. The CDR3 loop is CASSLALDGTGNYGYTF. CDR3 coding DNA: TGTGCCAGCAGCTTAGCGCTCGACGGGACAGGGAACTATGGCTACACCTTC.

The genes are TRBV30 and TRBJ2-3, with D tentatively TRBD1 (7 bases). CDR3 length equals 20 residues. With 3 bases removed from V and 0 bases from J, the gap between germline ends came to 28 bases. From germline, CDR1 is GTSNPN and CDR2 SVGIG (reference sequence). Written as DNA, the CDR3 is TGTGCCTGGAGCCCAAAGGTCATGCAGGGGGGAACCGTCAGCACAGATACGCAGTATTTT. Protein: CAWSPKVMQGGTVSTDTQYF.

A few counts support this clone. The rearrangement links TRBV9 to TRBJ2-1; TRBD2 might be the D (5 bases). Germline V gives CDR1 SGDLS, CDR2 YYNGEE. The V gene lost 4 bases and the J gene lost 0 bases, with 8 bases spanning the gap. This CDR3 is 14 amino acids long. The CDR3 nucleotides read TGTGCCAGCAGCCGGGATAGCTCCTACAATGAGCAGTTCTTC. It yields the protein CASSRDSSYNEQFF.

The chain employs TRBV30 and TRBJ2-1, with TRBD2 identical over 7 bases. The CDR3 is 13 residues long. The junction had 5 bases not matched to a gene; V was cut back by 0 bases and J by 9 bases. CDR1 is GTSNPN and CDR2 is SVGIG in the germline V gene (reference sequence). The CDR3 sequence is CAWSVLGEGEQFF. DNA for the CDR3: TGTGCCTGGAGTGTACTAGGGGAGGGTGAGCAGTTCTTC.

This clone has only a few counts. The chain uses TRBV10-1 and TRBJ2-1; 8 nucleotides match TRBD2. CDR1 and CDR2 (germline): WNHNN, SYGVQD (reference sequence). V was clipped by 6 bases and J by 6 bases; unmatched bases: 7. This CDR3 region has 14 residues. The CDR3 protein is CASRSGGGCNEQFF. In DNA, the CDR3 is TGCGCCAGCAGGTCAGGCGGGGGGTGCAATGAGCAGTTCTTC.

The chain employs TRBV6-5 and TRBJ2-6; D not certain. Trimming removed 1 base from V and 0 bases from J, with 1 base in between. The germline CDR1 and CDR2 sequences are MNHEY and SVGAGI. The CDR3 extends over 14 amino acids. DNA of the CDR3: TGTGCCAGCAGTTACTACTCTGGGGCCAACGTCCTGACTTTC. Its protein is CASSYYSGANVLTF.

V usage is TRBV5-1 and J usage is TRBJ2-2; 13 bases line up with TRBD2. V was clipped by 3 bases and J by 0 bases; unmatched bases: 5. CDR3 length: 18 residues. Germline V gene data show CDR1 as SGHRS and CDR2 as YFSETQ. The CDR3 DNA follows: TGCGCCAGCAGCTCGAGGACTAGCGGGGGCCCGAACACCGGGGAGCTGTTTTTT. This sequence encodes CASSSRTSGGPNTGELFF. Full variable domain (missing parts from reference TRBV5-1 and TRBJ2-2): KAGVTQTPRYLIKTRGQQVTLSCSPISGHRSVSWYQQTPGQGLQFLFEYFSETQRNKGNFPGRFSGRQFSNSRSEMNVSTLELGDSALYLCASSSRTSGGPNTGELFFGEGSRLTVL.